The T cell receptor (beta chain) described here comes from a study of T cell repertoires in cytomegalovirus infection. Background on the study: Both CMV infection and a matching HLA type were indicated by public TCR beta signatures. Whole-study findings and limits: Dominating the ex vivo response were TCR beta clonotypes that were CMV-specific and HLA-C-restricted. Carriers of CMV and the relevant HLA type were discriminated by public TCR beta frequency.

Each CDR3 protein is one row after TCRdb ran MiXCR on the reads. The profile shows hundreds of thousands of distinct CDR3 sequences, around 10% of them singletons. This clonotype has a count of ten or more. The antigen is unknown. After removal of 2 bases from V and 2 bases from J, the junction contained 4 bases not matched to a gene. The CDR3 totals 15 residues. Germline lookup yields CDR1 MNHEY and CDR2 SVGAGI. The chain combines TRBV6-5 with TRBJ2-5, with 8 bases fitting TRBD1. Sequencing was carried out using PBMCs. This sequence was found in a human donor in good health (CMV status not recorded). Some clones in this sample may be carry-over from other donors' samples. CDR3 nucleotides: TGTGCCAGCAGTTACCTCGGGACAGGTCAAGAGACCCAGTACTTC. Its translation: CASSYLGTGQETQYF.